This TCR beta chain emerged from a study of T cells in Graves' hyperthyroidism and ophthalmopathy. Study outcomes and limitations: Most expanded thyroid clonotypes above 0.001 recurred in blood.

For this clonotype: The antigen is unknown.

Amplification of TCR beta CDR3 regions used RNA as the template. First-round RT-PCR of the TCR CDR3 relied on the HTBI primer set. TCRdb reanalysed the multiplex PCR reads using MiXCR and keeps one entry per CDR3 protein. The table lists more than 550,000 distinct CDR3 sequences, about 45% of them singletons. Patients with uncontrolled infections, other autoimmune diseases, pregnancy or lactation were excluded. Based on clinical symptoms, serum thyroxine and TRAb, thyroid ultrasound and orbital computed tomography, diagnoses were reached. V was cut by 6 bases and J by 1 base, with 14 bases left in between. The germline V gene encodes CDR1 SGHRS and CDR2 YFSETQ. The CDR3 totals 14 residues.

The clonotype was recovered from an adult man with Graves' disease, either hyperthyroidism or ophthalmopathy (not recorded which). Sequencing input: peripheral blood or thyroid tissue (not recorded which). The chain has TRBV5-1 and TRBJ2-7; the D call may be TRBD1 or TRBD2 (5 bases each). The CDR3 bases are TGCGCCAGCACCCGAGGGGCTCGGTCCTACGAGCAGTACTTC. Protein: CASTRGARSYEQYF.